This TCR beta chain is drawn from a study of blood T cell dynamics during melanoma immunotherapy. Study information: First-line therapy was either pembrolizumab or nivolumab with ipilimumab for metastatic melanoma.

Per germline, CDR1 LNHDA and CDR2 SQIVND (reference sequence). Trimming cost V 5 bases and J 6 bases, with 13 bases left between them. CDR3 length: 13 residues. Sequencing used immunoSEQ multiplex PCR; TCRdb keeps in-frame clones, though not all of them. The sample gives under 7,500 clones, 88% of which show up once; around 2% is in the top ten. Time point meaning: pre-treatment baseline. V gene TRBV19 combines with J gene TRBJ1-2; D is unclear. The sample here was blood, taken from a patient treated with checkpoint blockade. This TCR derives from a human donor with melanoma. CDR3 nucleotides: TGTGCCAGTAGTCCGCCCGACAATAATGGCTACACCTTC. Translation gives CASSPPDNNGYTF.